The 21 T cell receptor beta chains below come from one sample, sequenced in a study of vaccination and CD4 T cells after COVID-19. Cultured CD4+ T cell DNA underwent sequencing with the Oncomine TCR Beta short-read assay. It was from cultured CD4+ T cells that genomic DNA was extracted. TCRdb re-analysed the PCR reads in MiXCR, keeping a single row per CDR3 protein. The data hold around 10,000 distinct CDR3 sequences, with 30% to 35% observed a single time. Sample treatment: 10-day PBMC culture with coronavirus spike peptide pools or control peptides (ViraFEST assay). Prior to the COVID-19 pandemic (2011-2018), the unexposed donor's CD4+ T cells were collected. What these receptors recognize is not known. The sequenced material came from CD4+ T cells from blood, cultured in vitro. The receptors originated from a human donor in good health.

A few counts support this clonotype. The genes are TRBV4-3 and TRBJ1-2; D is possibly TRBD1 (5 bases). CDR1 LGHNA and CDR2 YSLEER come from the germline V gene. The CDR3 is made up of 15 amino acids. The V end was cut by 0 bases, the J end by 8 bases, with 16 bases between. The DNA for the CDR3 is TGCGCCAGCAGCCAAGAGGCGACCTCGTCAGGGGGCTACACCTTC. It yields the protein CASSQEATSSGGYTF.

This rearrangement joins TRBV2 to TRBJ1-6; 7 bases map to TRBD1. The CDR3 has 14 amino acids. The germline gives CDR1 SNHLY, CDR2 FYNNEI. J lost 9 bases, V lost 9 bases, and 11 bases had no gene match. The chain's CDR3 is CARTGTDRVSPLHF. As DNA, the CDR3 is TGTGCCAGGACCGGGACAGACCGGGTTTCACCCCTCCACTTT.

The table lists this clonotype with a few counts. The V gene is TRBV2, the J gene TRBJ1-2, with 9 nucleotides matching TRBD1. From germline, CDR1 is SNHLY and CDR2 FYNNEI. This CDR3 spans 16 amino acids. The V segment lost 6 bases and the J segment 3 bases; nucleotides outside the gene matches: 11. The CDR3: CASRPTKQGADYGYTF. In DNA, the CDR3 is TGTGCCAGCAGGCCAACTAAACAGGGGGCGGACTATGGCTACACCTTC.

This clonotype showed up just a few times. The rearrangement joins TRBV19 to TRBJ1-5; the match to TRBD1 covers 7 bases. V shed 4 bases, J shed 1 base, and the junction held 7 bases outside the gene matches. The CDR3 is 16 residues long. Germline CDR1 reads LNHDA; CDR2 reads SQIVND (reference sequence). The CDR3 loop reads CASSTTGIGSNQPQHF. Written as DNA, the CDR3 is TGTGCCAGTAGTACGACAGGGATTGGAAGCAATCAGCCCCAGCATTTT.

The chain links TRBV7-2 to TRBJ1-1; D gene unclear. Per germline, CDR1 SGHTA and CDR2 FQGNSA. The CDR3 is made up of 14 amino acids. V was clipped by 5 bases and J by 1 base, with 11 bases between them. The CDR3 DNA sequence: TGTGCCAGCAGCCCCGTCTTACAGAACACTGAAGCTTTCTTT. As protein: CASSPVLQNTEAFF. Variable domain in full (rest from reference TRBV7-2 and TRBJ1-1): GAGVSQSPSNKVTEKGKDVELRCDPISGHTALYWYRQSLGQGLEFLIYFQGNSAPDKSGLPSDRFSAERTGGSVSTLTIQRTQQEDSAVYLCASSPVLQNTEAFFGQGTRLTVV.

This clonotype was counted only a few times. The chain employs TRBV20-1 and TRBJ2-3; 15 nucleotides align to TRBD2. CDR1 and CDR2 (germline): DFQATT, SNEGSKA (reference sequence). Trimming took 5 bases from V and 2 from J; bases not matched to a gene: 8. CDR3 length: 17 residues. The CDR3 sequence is CSASTGLAGGTTDTQYF. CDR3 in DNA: TGCAGTGCTTCGACCGGACTAGCGGGAGGGACCACAGATACGCAGTATTTT.

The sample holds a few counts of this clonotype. CDR3 in amino acids: CASSFAEGQETQYF. CDR3 in DNA: TGTGCCAGCAGCTTCGCCGAGGGCCAAGAGACCCAGTACTTC. The rearrangement links TRBV7-2 to TRBJ2-5; weak D call: TRBD2 (5 bases). The CDR3 spans 14 residues. V gave up 3 bases and J gave up 1 base, with 9 bases separating them. CDR1 and CDR2 (germline): SGHTA, FQGNSA.

The CDR3 DNA reads as TGTGCCAGCAGCCCTACGACAGGGGGGTTAGGCTACACCTTC. It codes for CASSPTTGGLGYTF. The chain is built from TRBV7-2 and TRBJ1-2; 9 bases fit TRBD1. J was trimmed by 8 bases and V by 5 bases; bases with no gene match: 9. Looked up from germline, CDR1 is SGHTA and CDR2 is FQGNSA. The CDR3 has 14 residues.

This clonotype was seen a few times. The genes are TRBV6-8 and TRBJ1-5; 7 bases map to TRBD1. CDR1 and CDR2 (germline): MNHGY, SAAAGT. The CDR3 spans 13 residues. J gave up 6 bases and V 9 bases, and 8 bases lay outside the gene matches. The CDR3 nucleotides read TGTGCCAGGGTTGACAGGGCACGTCAGCCCCAGCATTTT. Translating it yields CARVDRARQPQHF.

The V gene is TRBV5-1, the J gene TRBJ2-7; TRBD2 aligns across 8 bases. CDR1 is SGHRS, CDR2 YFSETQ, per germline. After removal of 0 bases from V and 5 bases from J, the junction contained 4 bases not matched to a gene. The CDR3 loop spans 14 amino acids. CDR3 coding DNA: TGCGCCAGCAGCTTGGTCGGGGGGGAGGACGAGCAGTACTTC. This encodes CASSLVGGEDEQYF.

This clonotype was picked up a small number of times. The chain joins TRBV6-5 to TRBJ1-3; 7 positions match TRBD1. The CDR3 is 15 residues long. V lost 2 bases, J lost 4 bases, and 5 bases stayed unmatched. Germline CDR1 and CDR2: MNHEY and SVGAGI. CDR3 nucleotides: TGTGCCAGCAGTTACGCGACAGGGTCGGGAAACACCATATATTTT. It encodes CASSYATGSGNTIYF.

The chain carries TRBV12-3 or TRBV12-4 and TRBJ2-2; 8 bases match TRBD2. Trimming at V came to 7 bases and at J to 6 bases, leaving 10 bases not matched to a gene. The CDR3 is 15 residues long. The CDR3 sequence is CASIARGGPSGELFF. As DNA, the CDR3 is TGTGCCAGCATCGCCCGGGGGGGGCCCTCCGGGGAGCTGTTTTTT.

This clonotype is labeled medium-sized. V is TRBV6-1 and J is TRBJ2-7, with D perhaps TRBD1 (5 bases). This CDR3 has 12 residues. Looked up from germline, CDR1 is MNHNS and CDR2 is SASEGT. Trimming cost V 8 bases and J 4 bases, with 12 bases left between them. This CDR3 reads CASGARWYEQYF. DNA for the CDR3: TGTGCCAGCGGGGCGCGGTGGTACGAGCAGTACTTC.

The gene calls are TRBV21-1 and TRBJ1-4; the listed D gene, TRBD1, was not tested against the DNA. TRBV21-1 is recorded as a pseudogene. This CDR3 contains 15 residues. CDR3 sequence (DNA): TGTGCCAGCAGCCAGGGGACGGTACATAATGAAAAACTGTTTTTT. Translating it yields CASSQGTVHNEKLFF.

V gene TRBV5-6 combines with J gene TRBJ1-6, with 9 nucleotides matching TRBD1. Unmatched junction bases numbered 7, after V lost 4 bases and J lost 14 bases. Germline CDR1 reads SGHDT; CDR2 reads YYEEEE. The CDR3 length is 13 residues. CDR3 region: CASSSGQGRTLHF. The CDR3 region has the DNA TGTGCCAGCAGCAGCGGACAGGGGCGAACCCTCCACTTT.

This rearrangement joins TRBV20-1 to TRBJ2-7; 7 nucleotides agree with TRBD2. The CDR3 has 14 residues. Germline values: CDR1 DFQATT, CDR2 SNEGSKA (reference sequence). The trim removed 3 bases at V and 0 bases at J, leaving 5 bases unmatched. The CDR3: CSASPLAVSYEQYF. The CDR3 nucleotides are TGCAGTGCTAGTCCCCTAGCGGTCTCCTACGAGCAGTACTTC.

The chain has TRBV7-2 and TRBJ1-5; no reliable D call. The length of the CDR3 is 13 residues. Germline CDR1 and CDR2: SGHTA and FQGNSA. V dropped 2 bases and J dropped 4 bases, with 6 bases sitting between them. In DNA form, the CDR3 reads TGTGCCAGCAGCTTAATAGATAATCAGCCCCAGCATTTT. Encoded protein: CASSLIDNQPQHF. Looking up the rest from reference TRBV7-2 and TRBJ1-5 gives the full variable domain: GAGVSQSPSNKVTEKGKDVELRCDPISGHTALYWYRQSLGQGLEFLIYFQGNSAPDKSGLPSDRFSAERTGGSVSTLTIQRTQQEDSAVYLCASSLIDNQPQHFGDGTRLSIL.

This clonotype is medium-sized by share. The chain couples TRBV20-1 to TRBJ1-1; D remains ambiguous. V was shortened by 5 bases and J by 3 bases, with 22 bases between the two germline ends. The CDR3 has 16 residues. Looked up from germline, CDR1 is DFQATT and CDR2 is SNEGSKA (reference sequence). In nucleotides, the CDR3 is TGCAGTGCTCGCCTAGGGCACACCCTTCGGTACACTGAAGCTTTCTTT. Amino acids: CSARLGHTLRYTEAFF.

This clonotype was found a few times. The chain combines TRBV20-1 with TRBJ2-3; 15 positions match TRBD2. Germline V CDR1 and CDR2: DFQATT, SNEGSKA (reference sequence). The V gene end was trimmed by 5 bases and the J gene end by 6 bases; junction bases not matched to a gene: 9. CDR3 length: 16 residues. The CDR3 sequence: CSARGLAGGRRDTQYF. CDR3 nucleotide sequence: TGCAGTGCTCGAGGACTAGCGGGAGGGAGGCGGGATACGCAGTATTTT.

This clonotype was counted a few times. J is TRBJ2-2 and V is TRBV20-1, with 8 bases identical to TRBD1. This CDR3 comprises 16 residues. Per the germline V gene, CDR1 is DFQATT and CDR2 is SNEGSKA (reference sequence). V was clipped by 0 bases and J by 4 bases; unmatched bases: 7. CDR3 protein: CSARDQRQGITGELFF. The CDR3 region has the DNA TGCAGTGCTAGAGATCAGCGACAGGGGATCACCGGGGAGCTGTTTTTT.

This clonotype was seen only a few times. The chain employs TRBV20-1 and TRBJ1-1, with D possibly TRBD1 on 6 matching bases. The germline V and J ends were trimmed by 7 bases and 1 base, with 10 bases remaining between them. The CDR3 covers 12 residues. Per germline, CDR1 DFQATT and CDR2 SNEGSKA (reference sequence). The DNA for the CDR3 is TGCAGTGTCCTACAGGGGAACACTGAAGCTTTCTTT. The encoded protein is CSVLQGNTEAFF.